This entry concerns a single T cell receptor beta chain. Its antigen is still unknown. This CDR3 contains 14 residues. Germline loops: CDR1 SGHRS, CDR2 YFSETQ. J lost 6 bases, V lost 3 bases, and 3 bases had no gene match. The data are from a study of T cell responses to AZD1222 COVID-19 vaccine. Findings and limits, study-wide: AZD1222 recipients seropositive at baseline numbered only six. Spike-specific TCR breadth and depth both grew after two AZD1222 doses. White British donors predominated, females outnumbered males, and clonal diversity was possibly underestimated.

The assay was immunoSEQ multiplex PCR, and TCRdb's table has in-frame clones only and misses some. The sample yields about 120,000 clones, 87% seen once. The J gene is TRBJ1-4, the V gene TRBV5-1; 9 bases fit TRBD1. Sample: peripheral blood, taken 28 days after the second AZD1222 dose. The sequence came from an adult who received the AZD1222 COVID-19 vaccine. This chain's CDR3 is CASSSGQGDEKLFF. In nucleotides, the CDR3 is TGCGCCAGCAGCTCGGGACAGGGTGATGAAAAACTGTTTTTT.